This paragraph reports one TCR beta chain. Its antigen remains unknown. This PCR relied on a set of 60 Vbeta primers and 13 Jbeta primers. Clones were sequenced by immunoSEQ multiplex PCR, and TCRdb holds only the in-frame ones, with some missing. The table records about 110,000 clones, 79% of them present only once. The data are from a study of cytomegalovirus exposure and HLA in healthy donors. The CDR3 has 14 residues. Germline assignment: CDR1 LNHDA and CDR2 SQIVND (reference sequence). V lost 5 bases to trimming and J lost 8 bases; unmatched junction nucleotides: 8. The study's findings and limits: It was 150 or so TCR beta chains that were listed as cytomegalovirus-associated. The study dropped some indistinguishable V segments, TRBV6-2 and TRBV6-3 among them. Further analysis, carried out later, found HLA-associated TCR beta chains more clonally expanded than equally common other chains. Presence/absence analyses rested on an assumption that sequencing depth was roughly uniform across donors.

The sequenced sample was PBMCs. This chain links TRBV19 with TRBJ2-1, with TRBD2 matching over 8 bases. This sequence was found in a woman aged 18 to 35 in good health and CMV-seropositive. The CDR3 loop reads CASSPRAGGYEQFF. The CDR3 DNA follows: TGTGCCAGTAGTCCTCGGGCGGGGGGTTATGAGCAGTTCTTC.